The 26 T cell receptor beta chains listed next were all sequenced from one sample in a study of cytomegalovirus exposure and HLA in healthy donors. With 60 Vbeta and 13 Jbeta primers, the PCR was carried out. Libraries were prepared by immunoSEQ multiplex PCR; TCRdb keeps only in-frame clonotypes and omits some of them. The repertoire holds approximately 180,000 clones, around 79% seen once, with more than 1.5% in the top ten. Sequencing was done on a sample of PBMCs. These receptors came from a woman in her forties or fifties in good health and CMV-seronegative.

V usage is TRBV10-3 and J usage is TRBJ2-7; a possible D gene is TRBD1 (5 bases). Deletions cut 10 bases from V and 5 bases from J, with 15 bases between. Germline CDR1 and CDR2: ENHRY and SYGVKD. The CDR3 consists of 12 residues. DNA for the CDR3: TGTGCCACCTCTGGTAGGGGCGACGAGCAGTACTTC. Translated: CATSGRGDEQYF.

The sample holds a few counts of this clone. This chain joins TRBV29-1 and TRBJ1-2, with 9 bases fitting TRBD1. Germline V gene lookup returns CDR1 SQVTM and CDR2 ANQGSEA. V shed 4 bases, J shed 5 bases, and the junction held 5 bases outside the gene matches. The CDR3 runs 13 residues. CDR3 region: CSVAQTGGYGYTF. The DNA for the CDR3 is TGCAGCGTTGCCCAGACAGGGGGATATGGCTACACCTTC.

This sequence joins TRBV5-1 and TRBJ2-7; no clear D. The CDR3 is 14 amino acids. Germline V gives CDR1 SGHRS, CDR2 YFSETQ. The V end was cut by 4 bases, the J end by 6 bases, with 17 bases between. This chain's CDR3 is CASSTGRGHPEQYF. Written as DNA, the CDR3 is TGCGCCAGCAGCACTGGGCGTGGGCACCCCGAGCAGTACTTC.

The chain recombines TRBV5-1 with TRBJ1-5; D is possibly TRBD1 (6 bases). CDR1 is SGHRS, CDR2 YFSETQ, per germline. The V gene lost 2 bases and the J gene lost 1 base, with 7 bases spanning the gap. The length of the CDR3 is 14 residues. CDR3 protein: CASSLGQSNQPQHF. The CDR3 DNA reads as TGCGCCAGCAGCTTAGGACAGAGCAATCAGCCCCAGCATTTT.

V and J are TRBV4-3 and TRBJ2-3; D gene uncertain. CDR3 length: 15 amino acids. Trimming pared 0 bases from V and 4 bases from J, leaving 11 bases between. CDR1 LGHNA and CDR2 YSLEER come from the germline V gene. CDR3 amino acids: CASSQEWVSADTQYF. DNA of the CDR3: TGCGCCAGCAGCCAAGAATGGGTCAGCGCAGATACGCAGTATTTT.

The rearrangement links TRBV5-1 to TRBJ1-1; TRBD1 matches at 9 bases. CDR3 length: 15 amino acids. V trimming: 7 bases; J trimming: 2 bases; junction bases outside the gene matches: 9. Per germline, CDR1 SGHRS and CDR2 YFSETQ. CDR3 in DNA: TGCGCCAGCGACCCCGGACAGGGGCAAAACACTGAAGCTTTCTTT. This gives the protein CASDPGQGQNTEAFF.

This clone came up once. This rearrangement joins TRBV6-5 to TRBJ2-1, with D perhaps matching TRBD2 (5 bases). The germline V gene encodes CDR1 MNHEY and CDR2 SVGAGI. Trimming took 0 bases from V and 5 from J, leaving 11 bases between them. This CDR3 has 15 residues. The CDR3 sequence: CASSYSGLADNEQFF. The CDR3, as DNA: TGTGCCAGCAGTTACTCTGGGCTAGCAGACAATGAGCAGTTCTTC.

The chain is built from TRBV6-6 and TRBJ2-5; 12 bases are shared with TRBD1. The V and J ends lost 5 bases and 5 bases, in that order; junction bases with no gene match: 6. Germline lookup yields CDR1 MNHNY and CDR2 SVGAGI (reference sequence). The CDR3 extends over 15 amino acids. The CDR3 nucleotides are TGTGCCAGCAGTCCAACGGGACAGGGGGCTGAGACCCAGTACTTC. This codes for CASSPTGQGAETQYF.

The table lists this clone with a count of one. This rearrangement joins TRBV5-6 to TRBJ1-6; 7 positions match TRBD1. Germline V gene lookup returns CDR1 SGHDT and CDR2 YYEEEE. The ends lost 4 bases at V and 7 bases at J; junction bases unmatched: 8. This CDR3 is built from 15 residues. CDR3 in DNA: TGTGCCAGCAGCGTGACAGGGATCGGGAATTCACCCCTCCACTTT. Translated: CASSVTGIGNSPLHF.

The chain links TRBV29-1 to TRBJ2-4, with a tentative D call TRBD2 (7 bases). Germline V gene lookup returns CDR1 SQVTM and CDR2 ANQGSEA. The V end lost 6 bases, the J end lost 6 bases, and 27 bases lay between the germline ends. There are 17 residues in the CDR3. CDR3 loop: CSVGGGERGRVLNIQYF. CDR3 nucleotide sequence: TGCAGCGTGGGAGGGGGGGAGAGGGGTAGGGTCCTAAACATTCAGTACTTC.

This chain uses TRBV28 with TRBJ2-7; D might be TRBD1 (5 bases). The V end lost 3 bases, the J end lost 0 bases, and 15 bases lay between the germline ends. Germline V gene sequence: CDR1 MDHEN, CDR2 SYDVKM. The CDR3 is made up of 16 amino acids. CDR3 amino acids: CASSFFLTESSYEQYF. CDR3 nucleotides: TGTGCCAGCAGTTTTTTTTTGACAGAAAGCTCCTACGAGCAGTACTTC.

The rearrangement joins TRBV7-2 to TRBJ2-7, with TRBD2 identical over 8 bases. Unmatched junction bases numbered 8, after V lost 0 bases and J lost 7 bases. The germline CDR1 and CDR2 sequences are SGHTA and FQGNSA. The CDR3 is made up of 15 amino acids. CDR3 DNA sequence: TGTGCCAGCAGCTTAGCATCGGGAGGGCCCCGTGAGCAGTACTTC. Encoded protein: CASSLASGGPREQYF.

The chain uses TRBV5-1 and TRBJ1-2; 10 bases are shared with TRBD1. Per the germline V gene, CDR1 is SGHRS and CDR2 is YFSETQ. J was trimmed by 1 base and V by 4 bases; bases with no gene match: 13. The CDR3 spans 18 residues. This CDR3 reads CASSALRDRGVGNYGYTF. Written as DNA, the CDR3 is TGCGCCAGCAGCGCTCTCCGGGACAGGGGCGTGGGTAACTATGGCTACACCTTC.

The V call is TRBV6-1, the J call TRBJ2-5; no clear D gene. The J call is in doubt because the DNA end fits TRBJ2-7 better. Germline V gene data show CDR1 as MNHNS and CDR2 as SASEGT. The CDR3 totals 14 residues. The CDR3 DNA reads TGTGCCAGCAGTGCCGAGAGGATCTCCTACGAGCAGTACTTC. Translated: CASSAERISYEQYF.

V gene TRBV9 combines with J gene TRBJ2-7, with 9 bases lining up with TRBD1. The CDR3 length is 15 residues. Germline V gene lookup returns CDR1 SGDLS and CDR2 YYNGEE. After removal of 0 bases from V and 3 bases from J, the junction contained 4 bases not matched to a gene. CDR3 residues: CASSVATGGFYEQYF. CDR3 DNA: TGTGCCAGCAGCGTAGCGACAGGGGGTTTCTACGAGCAGTACTTC.

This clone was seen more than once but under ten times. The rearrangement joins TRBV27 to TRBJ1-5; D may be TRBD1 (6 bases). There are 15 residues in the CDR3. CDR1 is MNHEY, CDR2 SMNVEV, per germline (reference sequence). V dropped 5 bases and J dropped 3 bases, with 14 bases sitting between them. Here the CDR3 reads CASSRQGPHNQPQHF. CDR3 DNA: TGTGCCAGCAGTCGTCAGGGGCCCCACAATCAGCCCCAGCATTTT.

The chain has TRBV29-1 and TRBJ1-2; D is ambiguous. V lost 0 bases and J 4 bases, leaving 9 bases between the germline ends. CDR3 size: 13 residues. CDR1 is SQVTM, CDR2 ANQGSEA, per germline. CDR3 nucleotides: TGCAGCGTTGAAGATCTTGCGGGCTATGGCTACACCTTC. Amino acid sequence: CSVEDLAGYGYTF.

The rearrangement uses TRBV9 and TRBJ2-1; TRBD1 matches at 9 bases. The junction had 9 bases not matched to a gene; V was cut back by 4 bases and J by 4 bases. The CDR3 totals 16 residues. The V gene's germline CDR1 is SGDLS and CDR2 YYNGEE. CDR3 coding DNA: TGTGCCAGCAGCCCGACAGGGGGTAGCGGTTACAATGAGCAGTTCTTC. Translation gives CASSPTGGSGYNEQFF.

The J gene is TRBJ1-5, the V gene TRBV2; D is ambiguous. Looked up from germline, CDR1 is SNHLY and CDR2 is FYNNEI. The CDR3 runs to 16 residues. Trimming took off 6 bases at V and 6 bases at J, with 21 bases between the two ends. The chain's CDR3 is CASRERVREWGQPQHF. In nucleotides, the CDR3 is TGTGCCAGCAGAGAACGGGTGCGGGAATGGGGTCAGCCCCAGCATTTT.

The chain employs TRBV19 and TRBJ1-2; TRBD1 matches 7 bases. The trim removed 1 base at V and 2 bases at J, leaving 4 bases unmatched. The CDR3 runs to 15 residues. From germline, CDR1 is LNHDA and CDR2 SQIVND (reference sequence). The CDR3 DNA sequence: TGTGCCAGTAGTATAGCCCCGACAGGGAACTATGGCTACACCTTC. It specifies CASSIAPTGNYGYTF.

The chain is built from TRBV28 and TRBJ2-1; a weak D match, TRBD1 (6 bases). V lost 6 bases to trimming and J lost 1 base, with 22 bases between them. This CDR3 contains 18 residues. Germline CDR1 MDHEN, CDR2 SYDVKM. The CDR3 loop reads CASSSTEPGTPSYNEQFF. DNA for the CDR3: TGTGCCAGCAGCTCCACAGAGCCCGGGACACCTTCCTACAATGAGCAGTTCTTC. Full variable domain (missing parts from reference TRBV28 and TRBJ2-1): DVKVTQSSRYLVKRTGEKVFLECVQDMDHENMFWYRQDPGLGLRLIYFSYDVKMKEKGDIPEGYSVSREKKERFSLILESASTNQTSMYLCASSSTEPGTPSYNEQFFGPGTRLTVL.

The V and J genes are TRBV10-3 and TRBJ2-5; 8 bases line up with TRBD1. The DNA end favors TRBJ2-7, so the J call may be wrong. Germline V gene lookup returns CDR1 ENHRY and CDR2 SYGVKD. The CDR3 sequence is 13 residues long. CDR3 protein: CAISRDRSNEQYF. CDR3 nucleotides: TGTGCCATCAGCCGGGACAGGTCGAACGAGCAGTACTTC.

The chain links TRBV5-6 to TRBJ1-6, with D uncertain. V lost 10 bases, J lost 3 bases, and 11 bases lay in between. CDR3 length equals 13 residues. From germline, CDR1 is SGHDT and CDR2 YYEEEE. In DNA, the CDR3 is TGTGCCTCCCGGGGAGGCTATAATTCACCCCTCCACTTT. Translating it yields CASRGGYNSPLHF.

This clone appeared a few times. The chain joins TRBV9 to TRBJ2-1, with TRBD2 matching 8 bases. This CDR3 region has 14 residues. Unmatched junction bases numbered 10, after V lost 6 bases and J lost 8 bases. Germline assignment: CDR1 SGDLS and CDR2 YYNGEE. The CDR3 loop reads CASNGGVGGDEQFF. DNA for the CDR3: TGTGCCAGCAACGGGGGGGTGGGTGGTGATGAGCAGTTCTTC.

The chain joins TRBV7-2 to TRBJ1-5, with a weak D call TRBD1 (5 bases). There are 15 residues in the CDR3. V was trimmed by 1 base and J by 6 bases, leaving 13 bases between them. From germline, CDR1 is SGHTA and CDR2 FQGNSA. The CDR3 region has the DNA TGTGCCAGCAGCTTAGTGGCAGGGTTGGGTCAGCCCCAGCATTTT. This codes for CASSLVAGLGQPQHF. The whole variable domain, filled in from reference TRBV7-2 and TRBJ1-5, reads GAGVSQSPSNKVTEKGKDVELRCDPISGHTALYWYRQSLGQGLEFLIYFQGNSAPDKSGLPSDRFSAERTGGSVSTLTIQRTQQEDSAVYLCASSLVAGLGQPQHFGDGTRLSIL.

CDR3: CASSMPSGSQLLYNEQFF. CDR3 DNA: TGTGCCAGTAGTATGCCTAGCGGGAGCCAATTACTTTACAATGAGCAGTTCTTC. The gene calls are TRBV19 and TRBJ2-1, with 10 bases fitting TRBD2. With 3 bases clipped from V and 4 bases from J, the junction kept 12 bases outside the gene matches. In germline, CDR1 is LNHDA, CDR2 SQIVND (reference sequence). CDR3 size: 18 residues.